This T cell receptor beta chain is drawn from a study of graft-versus-host responses after intestinal transplantation. Concerning this clone: Its antigen remains unidentified.

Only in-frame clones appear in the TCRdb table, and some are missing; sequencing was by immunoSEQ multiplex PCR. Of nearly 110,000 clones listed, roughly 87% are singletons. Germline-derived CDR1 and CDR2 are SGHRS and YFSETQ. CDR3 size: 13 residues. Trimming removed 7 bases at V and 1 base at J, with 10 bases between. Overall study results and limits: GvH clones were found in recipient marrow; some appeared first in ileum or blood.

This clonotype was obtained from a human donor who was the organ donor for an intestinal transplant. The source was unstimulated CD4+ T cells sorted from spleen or lymph node cells, collected before transplant. The genes are TRBV5-1 and TRBJ2-3, with D tentatively TRBD2 (5 bases). CDR3 DNA: TGCGCCAGCGGACTTACTCGCACAGATACGCAGTATTTT. Protein: CASGLTRTDTQYF. The full variable domain, in which reference TRBV5-1 and TRBJ2-3 provide the parts outside the CDR3, is KAGVTQTPRYLIKTRGQQVTLSCSPISGHRSVSWYQQTPGQGLQFLFEYFSETQRNKGNFPGRFSGRQFSNSRSEMNVSTLELGDSALYLCASGLTRTDTQYFGPGTRLTVL.